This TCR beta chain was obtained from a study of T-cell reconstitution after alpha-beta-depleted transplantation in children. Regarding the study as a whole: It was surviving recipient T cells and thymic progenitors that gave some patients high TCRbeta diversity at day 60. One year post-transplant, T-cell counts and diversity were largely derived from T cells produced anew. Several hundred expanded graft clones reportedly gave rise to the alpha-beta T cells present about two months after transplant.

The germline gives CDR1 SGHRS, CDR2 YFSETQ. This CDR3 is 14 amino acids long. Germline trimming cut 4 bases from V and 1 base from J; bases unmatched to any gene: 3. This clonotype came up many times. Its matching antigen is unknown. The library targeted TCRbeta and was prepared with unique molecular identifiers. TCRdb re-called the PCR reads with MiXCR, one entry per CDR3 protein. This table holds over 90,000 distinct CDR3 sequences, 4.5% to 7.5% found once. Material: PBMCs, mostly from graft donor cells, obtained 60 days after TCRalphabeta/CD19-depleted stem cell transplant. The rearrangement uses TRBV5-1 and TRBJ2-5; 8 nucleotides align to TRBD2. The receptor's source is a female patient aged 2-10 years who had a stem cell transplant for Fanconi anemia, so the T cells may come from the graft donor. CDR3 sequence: CASSRLAIQETQYF. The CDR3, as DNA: TGCGCCAGCAGCAGACTAGCGATCCAAGAGACCCAGTACTTC. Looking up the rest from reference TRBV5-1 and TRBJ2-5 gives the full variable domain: KAGVTQTPRYLIKTRGQQVTLSCSPISGHRSVSWYQQTPGQGLQFLFEYFSETQRNKGNFPGRFSGRQFSNSRSEMNVSTLELGDSALYLCASSRLAIQETQYFGPGTRLLVL.